This TCR beta chain emerged from a study of molecular identifiers for immune sequencing clone quantification. Across the whole study: In replicates, RNA taken from about 20,000 or 100,000 naive CD8 cells was divided five ways, and four portions underwent sequencing.

TCRdb itself ran the PCR reads through MiXCR, one entry per CDR3 protein. Of roughly 93,000 distinct CDR3 sequences listed, around a quarter are singletons. Study-wide results and caveats: Clone sizes could be underestimated for highly expanded clones when identical TCR molecules share a barcode.

This clonotype occurred many times. Its specificity is unknown. Libraries from naive CD8 cells were generated from 20,000 to 1,000,000 sorted cells (with 10%, 30% or 50% RNA). The authors sorted naive CD8 T cells as CD8+CD4-CCR7+CD45RA+. Sequencing was performed on naive CD8+ T cells from blood, with Jurkat cell RNA spiked in. The subset here: FACS-sorted CD8+CD4-CCR7+CD45RA+ naive T cells. This TCR derives from a human donor in good health. Some libraries in this study had Jurkat cell RNA spiked in.

The CDR3 sequence: CASSGTGKVSLHF. The CDR3 DNA is TGTGCCAGCAGTGGGACAGGGAAAGTCTCCCTCCACTTT. The rearrangement links TRBV27 to TRBJ1-6; 9 positions match TRBD1. This CDR3 spans 13 amino acids. The germline gives CDR1 MNHEY, CDR2 SMNVEV (reference sequence). Trimming at V came to 5 bases and at J to 14 bases, leaving 7 bases not matched to a gene.